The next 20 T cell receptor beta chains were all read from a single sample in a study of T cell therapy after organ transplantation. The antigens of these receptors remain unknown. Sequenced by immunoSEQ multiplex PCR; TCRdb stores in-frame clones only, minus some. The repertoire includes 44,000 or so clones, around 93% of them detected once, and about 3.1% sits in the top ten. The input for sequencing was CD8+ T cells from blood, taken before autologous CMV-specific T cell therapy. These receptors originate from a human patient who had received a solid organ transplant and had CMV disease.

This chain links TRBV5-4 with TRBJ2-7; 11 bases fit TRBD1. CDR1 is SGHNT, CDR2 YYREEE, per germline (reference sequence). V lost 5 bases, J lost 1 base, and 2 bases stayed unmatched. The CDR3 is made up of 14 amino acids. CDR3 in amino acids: CASSGQGASYEQYF. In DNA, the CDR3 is TGTGCCAGCAGTGGACAGGGGGCTTCCTACGAGCAGTACTTC.

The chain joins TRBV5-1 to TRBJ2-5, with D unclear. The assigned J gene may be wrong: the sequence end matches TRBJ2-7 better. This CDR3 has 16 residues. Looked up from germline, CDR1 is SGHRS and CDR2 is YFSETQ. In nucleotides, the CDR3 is TGCGCCAGCAGCTTGGCCGAAAACATTGGCTCCTACGAGCAGTACTTC. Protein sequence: CASSLAENIGSYEQYF.

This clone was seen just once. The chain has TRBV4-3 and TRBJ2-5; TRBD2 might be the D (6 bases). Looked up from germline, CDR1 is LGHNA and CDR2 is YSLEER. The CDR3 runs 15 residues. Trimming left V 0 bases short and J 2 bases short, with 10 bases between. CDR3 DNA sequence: TGCGCCAGCAGCCAAGACTCCGGGACTCAAGAGACCCAGTACTTC. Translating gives CASSQDSGTQETQYF.

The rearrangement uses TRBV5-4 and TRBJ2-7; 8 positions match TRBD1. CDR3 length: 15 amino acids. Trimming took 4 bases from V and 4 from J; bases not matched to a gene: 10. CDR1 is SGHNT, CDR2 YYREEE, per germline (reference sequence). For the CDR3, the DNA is TGTGCCAGCAGCCCCCTCCCGGACAGGGCTTACGAGCAGTACTTC. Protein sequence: CASSPLPDRAYEQYF.

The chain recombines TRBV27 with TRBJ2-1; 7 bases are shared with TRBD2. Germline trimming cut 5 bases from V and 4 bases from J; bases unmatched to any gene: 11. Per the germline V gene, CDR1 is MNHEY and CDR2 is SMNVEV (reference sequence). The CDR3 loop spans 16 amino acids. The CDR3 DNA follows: TGTGCCAGCAGTAGGACTTGGGCTAGCGGTTACAATGAGCAGTTCTTC. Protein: CASSRTWASGYNEQFF.

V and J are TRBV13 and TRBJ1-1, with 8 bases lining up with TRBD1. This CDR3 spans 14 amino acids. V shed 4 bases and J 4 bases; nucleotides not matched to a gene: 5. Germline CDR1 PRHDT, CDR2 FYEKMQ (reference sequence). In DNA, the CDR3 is TGTGCCAGCAGCTCCTGGACAGGGCTCACTGAAGCTTTCTTT. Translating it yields CASSSWTGLTEAFF.

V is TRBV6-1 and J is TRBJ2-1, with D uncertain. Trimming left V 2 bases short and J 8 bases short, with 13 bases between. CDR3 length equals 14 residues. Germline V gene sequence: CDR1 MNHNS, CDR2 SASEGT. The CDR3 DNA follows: TGTGCCAGCAGTGAATATCTGGGTTCGTATGAGCAGTTCTTC. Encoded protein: CASSEYLGSYEQFF.

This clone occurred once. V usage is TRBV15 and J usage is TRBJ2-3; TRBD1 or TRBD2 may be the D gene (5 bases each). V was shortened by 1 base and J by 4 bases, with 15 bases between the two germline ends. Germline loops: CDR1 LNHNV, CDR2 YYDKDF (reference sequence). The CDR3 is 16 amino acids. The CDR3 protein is CATSRVKPGRADTQYF. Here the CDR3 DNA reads TGTGCCACCAGCAGAGTCAAGCCAGGGAGAGCAGATACGCAGTATTTT.

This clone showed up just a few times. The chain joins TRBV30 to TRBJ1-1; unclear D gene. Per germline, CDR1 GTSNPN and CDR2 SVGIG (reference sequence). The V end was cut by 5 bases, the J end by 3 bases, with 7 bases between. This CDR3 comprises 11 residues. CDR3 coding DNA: TGTGCCTGGTCTCTTGACACTGAAGCTTTCTTT. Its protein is CAWSLDTEAFF.

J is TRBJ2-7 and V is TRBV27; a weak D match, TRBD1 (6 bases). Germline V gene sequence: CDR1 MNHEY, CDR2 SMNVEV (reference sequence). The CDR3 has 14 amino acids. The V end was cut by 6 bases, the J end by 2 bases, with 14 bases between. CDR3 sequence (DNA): TGTGCCAGCAGGACGGGGCAGGGGCCCTACGAGCAGTACTTC. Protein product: CASRTGQGPYEQYF.

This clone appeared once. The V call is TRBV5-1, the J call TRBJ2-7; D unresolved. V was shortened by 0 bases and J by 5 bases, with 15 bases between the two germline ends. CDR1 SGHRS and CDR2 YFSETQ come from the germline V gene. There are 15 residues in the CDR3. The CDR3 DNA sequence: TGCGCCAGCAGCTTGGGACAAAGTTTCTTTGACGAGCAGTACTTC. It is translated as CASSLGQSFFDEQYF.

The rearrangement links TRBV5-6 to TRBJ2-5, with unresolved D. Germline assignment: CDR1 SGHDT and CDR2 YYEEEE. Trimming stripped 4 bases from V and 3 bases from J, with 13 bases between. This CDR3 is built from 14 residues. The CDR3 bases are TGTGCCAGCAGCCCGGCCCTAAGGGAAGAGACCCAGTACTTC. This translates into CASSPALREETQYF.

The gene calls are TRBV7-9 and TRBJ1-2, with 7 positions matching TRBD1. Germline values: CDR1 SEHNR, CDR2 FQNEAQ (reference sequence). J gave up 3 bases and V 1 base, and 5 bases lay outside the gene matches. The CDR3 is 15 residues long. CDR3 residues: CASSLGTGLDYGYTF. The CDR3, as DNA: TGTGCCAGCAGCTTAGGGACAGGTTTAGACTATGGCTACACCTTC.

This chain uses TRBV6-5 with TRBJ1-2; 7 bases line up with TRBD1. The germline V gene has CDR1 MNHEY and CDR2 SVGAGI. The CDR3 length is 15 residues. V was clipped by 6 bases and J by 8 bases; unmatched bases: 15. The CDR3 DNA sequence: TGTGCCAGCAGCCAACAGGGGTGGGGGCTAGAGGGCTACACCTTC. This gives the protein CASSQQGWGLEGYTF.

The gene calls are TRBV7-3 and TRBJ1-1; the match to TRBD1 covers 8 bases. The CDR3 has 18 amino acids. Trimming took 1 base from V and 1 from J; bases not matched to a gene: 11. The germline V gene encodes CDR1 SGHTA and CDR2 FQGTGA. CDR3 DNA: TGTGCCAGCAGCTTAATGCCGGCGGGGACAGGATCGAACACTGAAGCTTTCTTT. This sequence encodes CASSLMPAGTGSNTEAFF.

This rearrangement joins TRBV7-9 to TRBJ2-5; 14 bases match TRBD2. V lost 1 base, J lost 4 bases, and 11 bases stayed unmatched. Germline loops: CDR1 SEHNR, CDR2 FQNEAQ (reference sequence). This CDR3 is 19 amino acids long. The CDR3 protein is CASSLGPTSGRATRETQYF. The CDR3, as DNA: TGTGCCAGCAGCTTAGGTCCGACTAGCGGGAGGGCCACACGAGAGACCCAGTACTTC. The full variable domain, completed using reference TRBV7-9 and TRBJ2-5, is DTGVSQNPRHKITKRGQNVTFRCDPISEHNRLYWYRQTLGQGPEFLTYFQNEAQLEKSRLLSDRFSAERPKGSFSTLEIQRTEQGDSAMYLCASSLGPTSGRATRETQYFGPGTRLLVL.

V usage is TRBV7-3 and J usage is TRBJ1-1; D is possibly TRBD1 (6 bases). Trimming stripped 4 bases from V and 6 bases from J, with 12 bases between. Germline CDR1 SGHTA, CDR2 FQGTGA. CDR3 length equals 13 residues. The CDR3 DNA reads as TGTGCCAGCAGCTCTATTGGGGGGCCTGAAGCTTTCTTT. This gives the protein CASSSIGGPEAFF.

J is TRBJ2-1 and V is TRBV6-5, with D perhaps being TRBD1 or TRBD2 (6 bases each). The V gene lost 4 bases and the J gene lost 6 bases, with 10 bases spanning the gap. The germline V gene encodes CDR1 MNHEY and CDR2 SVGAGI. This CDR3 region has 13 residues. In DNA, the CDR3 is TGTGCCAGCAGTTCTGGAGGGGGCAATGAGCAGTTCTTC. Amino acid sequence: CASSSGGGNEQFF.

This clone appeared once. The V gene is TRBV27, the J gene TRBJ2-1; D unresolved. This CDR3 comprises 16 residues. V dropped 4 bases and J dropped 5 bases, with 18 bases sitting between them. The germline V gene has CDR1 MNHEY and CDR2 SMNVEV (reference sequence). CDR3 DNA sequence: TGTGCCAGCAGTTCGATACAGCTCCGAGACAACAATGAGCAGTTCTTC. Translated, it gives CASSSIQLRDNNEQFF.

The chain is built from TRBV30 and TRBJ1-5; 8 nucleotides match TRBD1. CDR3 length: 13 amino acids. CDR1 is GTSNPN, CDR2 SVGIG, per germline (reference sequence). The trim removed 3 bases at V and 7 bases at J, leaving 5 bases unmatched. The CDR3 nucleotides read TGTGCCTGGAGCACAGACAGGGGACAGCCCCAGCATTTT. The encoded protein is CAWSTDRGQPQHF.